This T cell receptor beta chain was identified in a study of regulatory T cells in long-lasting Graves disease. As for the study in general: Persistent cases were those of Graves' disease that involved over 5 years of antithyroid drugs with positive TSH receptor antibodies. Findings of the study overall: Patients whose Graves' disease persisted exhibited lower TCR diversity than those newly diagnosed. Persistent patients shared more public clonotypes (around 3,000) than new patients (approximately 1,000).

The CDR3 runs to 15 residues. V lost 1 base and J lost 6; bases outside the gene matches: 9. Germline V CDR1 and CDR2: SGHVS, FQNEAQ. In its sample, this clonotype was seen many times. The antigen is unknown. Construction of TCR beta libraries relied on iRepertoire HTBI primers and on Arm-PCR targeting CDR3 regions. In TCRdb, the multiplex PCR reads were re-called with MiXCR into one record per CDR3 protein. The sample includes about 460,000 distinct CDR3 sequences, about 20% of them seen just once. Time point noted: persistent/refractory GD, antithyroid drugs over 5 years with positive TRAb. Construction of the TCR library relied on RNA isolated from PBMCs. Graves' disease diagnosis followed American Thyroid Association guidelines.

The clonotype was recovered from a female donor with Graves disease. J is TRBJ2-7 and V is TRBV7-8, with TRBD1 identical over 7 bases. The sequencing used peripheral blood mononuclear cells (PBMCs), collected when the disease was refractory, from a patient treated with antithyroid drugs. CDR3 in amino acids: CASSLGQTGDSEQYF. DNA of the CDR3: TGTGCCAGCAGCTTAGGACAAACAGGGGATAGCGAGCAGTACTTC.